This T cell receptor beta chain was sequenced during a study of CD8 T cells in Susac syndrome. About 0.45 to 1 ug RNA was reverse transcribed with random hexamers. Amplification of the TCR beta CDR3 was carried out by immunoSEQ multiplex PCR, which spanned a total of 54 Vbeta and 13 Jbeta segments. MiXCR, run by TCRdb on the immunoSEQ multiplex PCR reads, gives a single entry per CDR3 protein. The data contain around 280,000 distinct CDR3 sequences, about 90% of them singletons. V was clipped by 0 bases and J by 7 bases, with 12 bases between them. The length of the CDR3 is 14 residues. Germline assignment: CDR1 LNHNV and CDR2 YYDKDF (reference sequence). Multiple sclerosis controls were treatment-naive patients with stable or active relapsing-remitting disease. Negative isolation yielded the CD8+ and CD4+ T cells, while FACS enriched the TEMRA cells.

V gene TRBV15 combines with J gene TRBJ1-1; D uncertain. Sample: CD4+ T cells from PBMCs. The receptor comes from a human donor with multiple sclerosis. The CDR3, as DNA: TGTGCCACCAGCAGAGACTGGTCGGGTGGTGAAGCTTTCTTT. Protein: CATSRDWSGGEAFF. Combining the CDR3 with reference TRBV15 and TRBJ1-1 gives the whole variable domain DAMVIQNPRYQVTQFGKPVTLSCSQTLNHNVMYWYQQKSSQAPKLLFHYYDKDFNNEADTPDNFQSRRPNTSFCFLDIRSPGLGDTAMYLCATSRDWSGGEAFFGQGTRLTVV.